The 2 T cell receptor beta chains below all came from one sample that was sequenced in a study of blood T cell repertoires in COVID-19. TCRdb's table, derived via immunoSEQ multiplex PCR, lists solely in-frame clones and lacks some. The data contain 100,000 to 120,000 clones, roughly 81% of them singletons. Sequenced sample: peripheral blood. Receptor source: a middle-aged man with acute or convalescent COVID-19.

This rearrangement joins TRBV6-2 or TRBV6-3 to TRBJ2-7; 7 nucleotides match TRBD2. The CDR3 has 14 residues. Per germline, CDR1 MNHEY and CDR2 SVGEGT. The J segment lost 2 bases and the V segment lost 5 bases, leaving 6 bases of the junction unmatched. As DNA, the CDR3 is TGTGCCAGCAGTGCCGGGACTACCACCTACGAGCAGTACTTC. Amino acids: CASSAGTTTYEQYF.

This clone was counted a single time. In DNA, the CDR3 is TGCGCCAGCAGCTTAAGTACAGTGAACACCGGGGAGCTGTTTTTT. Residues: CASSLSTVNTGELFF. This rearrangement joins TRBV5-1 to TRBJ2-2; D gene unclear. With 2 bases removed from V and 1 base from J, the gap between germline ends came to 9 bases. This CDR3 region has 15 residues. Germline CDR1 and CDR2: SGHRS and YFSETQ.